These T cell receptor beta chains were read from a single sample in a study of cytomegalovirus exposure and HLA in healthy donors. Some clones are missing from TCRdb's copy, which holds only in-frame ones; the method was immunoSEQ multiplex PCR. This sample has under 200,000 clones; about 72% occur once, and the top ten carry more than 3%. Sequencing input: PBMCs. All receptors derive from a man younger than 40 in good health and CMV-seropositive. Both conserved end residues are part of each CDR3. The D gene is left open where the match is weak. The listing skips clone size in some rows; elsewhere it reads once, few, many or a size class.

D	size	V	J	DNA	CDR3
NA	NA	TRBV4-1	TRBJ1-1	TGCGCCAGCAGCCAAGATCCGACAGGCTCCACTGAAGCTTTCTTT	CASSQDPTGSTEAFF
TRBD1	few	TRBV27	TRBJ2-2	TGTGCCAGCAGTTTACTGACAGGGATTAACACCGGGGAGCTGTTTTTT	CASSLLTGINTGELFF
TRBD1	NA	TRBV19	TRBJ2-3	TGTGCCAGTAGTAGCCGGGACAGAGTGGGCACAGATACGCAGTATTTT	CASSSRDRVGTDTQYF
NA	NA	TRBV29-1	TRBJ2-3	TGCAGCGCCCGGGCCAGGGCTACAGATACGCAGTATTTT	CSARARATDTQYF
TRBD2	once	TRBV19	TRBJ2-7	TGTGCCAGTAAAGAGCGGGGCTCCTACGAGCAGTACTTC	CASKERGSYEQYF
NA	once	TRBV9	TRBJ2-7	TGTGCCAGCAGCGTAGGTCTGTCCTACGAGCAGTACTTC	CASSVGLSYEQYF
NA	NA	TRBV12-2	TRBJ2-6	TGTGCAAGTCGCTTGTGGGACAGGGGCTCTGGGGCCAACGTCCTGACTTTC	CASRLWDRGSGANVLTF
NA	NA	TRBV6-1	TRBJ1-3	TGTGCCAGCAGTGAACGGGTAATACTGGGAAACACCATATATTTT	CASSERVILGNTIYF
TRBD1	NA	TRBV10-3	TRBJ2-7	TGTGCCATCAGCGCCTCGACAGGGGAAGGTCAAGAGCAGTACTTC	CAISASTGEGQEQYF
NA	NA	TRBV4-1	TRBJ2-7	TGCGCCAGCAGCCAAGACATTACCAGGCCCTACGAGCAGTACTTC	CASSQDITRPYEQYF
NA	NA	TRBV1	TRBJ1-5	TGCACCAGCAGCATAGAGACAGGAAGCAATCAGCCCCAGCATTTT	CTSSIETGSNQPQHF
TRBD1	NA	TRBV28	TRBJ1-5	TGTGCCAGCAGTTTTTCGGACAGGGGGCCTGATCAGCCCCAGCATTTT	CASSFSDRGPDQPQHF
NA	NA	TRBV28	TRBJ1-6	TGTGCCAGCAGTTTTCGACGGGAAAAGGACTCCTATAATTCACCCCTCCACTTT	CASSFRREKDSYNSPLHF
TRBD1	NA	TRBV10-3	TRBJ1-6	TGTGCCCCCGGGACAGTGCTTTATAATTCACCCCTCCACTTT	CAPGTVLYNSPLHF
TRBD1	once	TRBV30	TRBJ1-2	TGTGCCTGGTCACAGGGGAATGGCTACACCTTC	CAWSQGNGYTF
NA	NA	TRBV10-3	TRBJ2-2	TGTGCCATCAGCGGCAGGGGAGACACCGGGGAGCTGTTTTTT	CAISGRGDTGELFF
TRBD1	NA	TRBV6-1	TRBJ1-5	TGTGCCAGCAGCCGACAGGGAATAACCTTTCAGCCCCAGCATTTT	CASSRQGITFQPQHF
NA	NA	TRBV30	TRBJ1-6	TGTGCCTGGAGCCCCACCGCGGGGGCATGGCCCCTCCACTTT	CAWSPTAGAWPLHF
NA	few	TRBV29-1	TRBJ2-4	TGCAGCGTTGAGGGCGGGTCGGGGGCCAAAAACATTCAGTACTTC	CSVEGGSGAKNIQYF
TRBD2	NA	TRBV19	TRBJ2-3	TGTGCCAGTAGTATAGGTACTAGCGGGGGGGCCGTCACAGATACGCAGTATTTT	CASSIGTSGGAVTDTQYF
NA	once	TRBV6-5	TRBJ1-1	TGTGCCAGCAGTCTCCGGGTCCCGGACACTGAAGCTTTCTTT	CASSLRVPDTEAFF
NA	NA	TRBV4-2	TRBJ2-1	TGTGCCAGCAGCCTTACGGGGTTCTCCTACAATGAGCAGTTCTTC	CASSLTGFSYNEQFF
NA	NA	TRBV10-1	TRBJ1-5	TGCGCCAGCAGTGCCGGGGGCAATCAGCCCCAGCATTTT	CASSAGGNQPQHF
TRBD2	NA	TRBV27	TRBJ2-7	TGTGCCAGCAGTTTGGGACTAGCGGGGCGCGAGCAGTACTTC	CASSLGLAGREQYF
TRBD1	NA	TRBV28	TRBJ1-4	TGTGCCAGCAGTGTGACAGGGATTGTCTGGGAAAAACTGTTTTTT	CASSVTGIVWEKLFF
TRBD1	NA	TRBV6-5	TRBJ2-7	TGTGCCAGCGGAGCTCGGGACAGGGTCGACGAGCAGTACTTC	CASGARDRVDEQYF
NA	NA	TRBV7-9	TRBJ2-5	TGTGCCACTAACCGCGCGTCCCGGGATCAAGAGACCCAGTACTTC	CATNRASRDQETQYF
TRBD2	NA	TRBV29-1	TRBJ2-3	TGCAGCGTTTTATTAGCGGGGACGACAGATACGCAGTATTTT	CSVLLAGTTDTQYF
NA	NA	TRBV6-5	TRBJ2-1	TGTGCCAGCAGTTACGCACCACCGGGGGAGAATGAGCAGTTCTTC	CASSYAPPGENEQFF
NA	once	TRBV6-5	TRBJ1-1	TGTGCCAGCAGCCCGGGGATCCCTGAAGCTTTCTTT	CASSPGIPEAFF
TRBD1	NA	TRBV18	TRBJ2-1	TGTGCCAGCTCACCACCTTTACCGGACAGGGGGCTAGTGAATGAGCAGTTCTTC	CASSPPLPDRGLVNEQFF
NA	NA	TRBV25-1	TRBJ1-2	TGTGCCAGCAGTGACCCAGGGACGGGGGGTTTTGGCTACACCTTC	CASSDPGTGGFGYTF
NA	NA	TRBV29-1	TRBJ2-4	TGCAGCGTTGACCCATTGGCCAAAAACATTCAGTACTTC	CSVDPLAKNIQYF
TRBD1	NA	TRBV10-3	TRBJ1-6	TGTGCCATCAGCGGACAGGGGGCTTCACCCCTCCACTTT	CAISGQGASPLHF
NA	NA	TRBV28	TRBJ1-4	TGTGCCAGCAGTTTAGGAGGGAGGACTAATGAAAAACTGTTTTTT	CASSLGGRTNEKLFF
NA	NA	TRBV6-5	TRBJ2-1	TGTGCCAGCAGTTATGGGAGGAATGAGCAGTTCTTC	CASSYGRNEQFF
NA	NA	TRBV5-1	TRBJ1-1	TGCGCCAGCAGCTCCGCAGGGGTGAACACTGAAGCTTTCTTT	CASSSAGVNTEAFF
TRBD1	NA	TRBV29-1	TRBJ2-5	TGCAGCACCGGGGTAGGACAGGGGGCGTTTGAGACCCAGTACTTC	CSTGVGQGAFETQYF
TRBD1	NA	TRBV30	TRBJ2-6	TGTGCCTGGGGGGGACAGGGATGGTCCTCTGGGGCCAACGTCCTGACTTTC	CAWGGQGWSSGANVLTF
NA	NA	TRBV2	TRBJ1-4	TGTGCCAGCAGTGAGGGGGGTTGGGAAAAACTGTTTTTT	CASSEGGWEKLFF
TRBD2	NA	TRBV5-4	TRBJ2-3	TGTGCCAGCAGCTTGTGGCGGGGGGGCCTGGAAGGTACGCAGTATTTT	CASSLWRGGLEGTQYF
NA	NA	TRBV7-6	TRBJ1-5	TGTGCCAGCAGCTTAAACAGGCCGGGGGGCAATCAGCCCCAGCATTTT	CASSLNRPGGNQPQHF
TRBD2	NA	TRBV7-9	TRBJ2-7	TGTGCCAGCAGCTTAGCGATTGGGGCGGCGGGGGGATCCTACGAGCAGTACTTC	CASSLAIGAAGGSYEQYF
NA	NA	TRBV6-6	TRBJ1-4	TGTGCCAGCAGTCCACAGGGTAGTGTTAATGAAAAACTGTTTTTT	CASSPQGSVNEKLFF
TRBD1	NA	TRBV5-1	TRBJ2-7	TGCGCCAGCAGCCCGATGACAGGGGGATCTTACGAGCAGTACTTC	CASSPMTGGSYEQYF
NA	NA	TRBV15	TRBJ2-5	TGTGCCACCAGCAGAGCCCAGGAACAAGAGACCCAGTACTTC	CATSRAQEQETQYF
TRBD1	NA	TRBV2	TRBJ1-5	TGTGCCAGCAGGGATGACAGGGGCAATCAGCCCCAGCATTTT	CASRDDRGNQPQHF
NA	NA	TRBV30	TRBJ1-5	TGTGCCTCAGGACTTAAAGGCAATCAGCCCCAGCATTTT	CASGLKGNQPQHF
TRBD2	NA	TRBV19	TRBJ2-7	TGTGCCAGTAGTATTAGCGGGGGAGGCGAGCAGTACTTC	CASSISGGGEQYF